This note documents a single TCR beta chain sequence. The sample holds one count of this clone. Its antigen is still unknown. No base quality values were provided; no much bigger clone lies one nucleotide off. In Seattle, one collaborating source enrolled patients while the infection was active and tracked those patients longitudinally over the course of disease. Whole blood was collected in K2EDTA tubes by collaborating institutions according to the institutions' own protocols. For TCRbeta analysis, collaborators shipped samples as frozen whole blood, isolated PBMCs, or DNA extracted from either of those sample types. The germline V gene sets CDR1 to SGHAT and CDR2 to FQNNGV. Trimming accounts for 4 bases at V and 6 bases at J, while the number of junction bases matched to no gene is 8. The CDR3 runs 14 residues from the cysteine to the phenylalanine. Only CDR3 DNA is held: 42 bases, read in frame from base 1.

The data were obtained in a study of blood T cell repertoires in COVID-19 (dated by TCRdb to 2018 to 2020). In the study overall: The collaborator samples originated in the United States, Italy and Spain and spanned the acute and convalescent phases of COVID-19. The prospective study material was composed of cDNA or gDNA derived from T cells, B-cell-depleted T cells, or PBMCs. Subjects who had been exposed to COVID-19, were actively infected with it, or had recovered from it provided the deeply sampled blood TCRbeta repertoires that made up the dataset. The repertoires were released in a freely available public database intended as a resource for research on the immune response to SARS-CoV-2. The samples were drawn from two sources: the first 160 participants of the ongoing ImmuneRACE study, and 1,200 or so subjects contributed by 6 global collaborators. The sample metadata nearly always contained a de-identified subject ID, COVID-19 status, age in years and sex. Where available, HLA class I and class II types were obtained from metadata supplied by the sample provider rather than from assay-based typing. Here is what the overall study found, with its caveats: Clinical and demographic metadata were provided uncurated, with the amount varying by source and participant.

TCRbeta CDR3 regions were amplified from genomic DNA by means of the immunoSEQ Assay, a bias-controlled multiplex PCR. In the source study's methods: Nucleated cell counts per sample were estimated from amplification of reference gene primers within the assay. To quantify the absolute abundance of each unique TCRbeta CDR3 rearrangement, sequence reads were collapsed and filtered. For each sample, productive Simpson clonality was calculated as the square root of Simpson's diversity index over productive rearrangements. The clones in this table, taken by TCRdb from immuneACCESS, are in-frame only. Not every clone is retained; where verified, under half of the shortfall comes from an unresolved V gene, and the cause of the rest is unknown. The DNA was the basis for D and trimming; V, J and clone size are from that table. Within this sample are about 230,000 clones, with approximately 90% of them counted one time only. Together, the top ten hold about 9.9% of the sample.

This receptor chain uses TRBV11-2 and TRBJ2-7, and 8 bases in between align with TRBD1. The sequenced material came from peripheral blood. This sequence was found in a man between 45 and 60 years old with COVID-19, enrolled during active disease. The DNA sequence is TGTGCCAGCAGCTCGGGACAGGCCAGACTCGAGCAGTACTTC. Translated, it reads CASSSGQARLEQYF.